The 18 T cell receptor beta chains below were found in one sample sequenced in a study of OX40 agonist ivuxolimab in advanced cancers. Library preparation used the immunoSEQ multiplex PCR assay. The source is immuneACCESS, and TCRdb retained only in-frame sequences with V and J called. Part of the clones is not carried over; for the studies checked, unresolved V genes explain less than half of this, and the remainder is unexplained. Within this sample are roughly 100,000 clones, with approximately 90% of them counted one time only. The top ten constitute roughly 0.77% of the sample. The sequencing used CD4+ or CD8+ T cells sorted from blood, collected in a trial of the OX40 agonist ivuxolimab. The receptor source for this set is an adult with an advanced solid tumor such as melanoma, head and neck, liver or kidney cancer.

The chain is built from TRBV28 and TRBJ1-2, with 8 bases matching TRBD1. V lost 5 bases to trimming and J lost 0 bases; unmatched junction nucleotides: 2. In germline, CDR1 is MDHEN, CDR2 SYDVKM. The CDR3 is 14 residues long. This CDR3 is CASSPQGANYGYTF. The CDR3 DNA reads as TGTGCCAGCAGTCCACAGGGGGCTAACTATGGCTACACCTTC.

The V and J genes are TRBV19 and TRBJ2-1, with TRBD1 as a possible D gene (6 bases). CDR1 is LNHDA and CDR2 is SQIVND in the germline V gene (reference sequence). V gave up 5 bases and J gave up 9 bases, with 14 bases separating them. This CDR3 has 13 residues. The CDR3 loop reads CASSLNRVGEQFF. In nucleotides, the CDR3 is TGTGCCAGTAGTCTTAACAGGGTGGGTGAGCAGTTCTTC.

This sequence joins TRBV11-3 and TRBJ2-2, with D tentatively TRBD2 (6 bases). Germline CDR1 and CDR2: SGHNT and YENEEA. This CDR3 has 16 residues. V lost 0 bases to trimming and J lost 4 bases, with 12 bases between them. CDR3 protein: CASSLDKGLLTGELFF. Here the CDR3 DNA reads TGTGCCAGCAGCTTAGATAAGGGACTCCTCACCGGGGAGCTGTTTTTT.

This sequence joins TRBV19 and TRBJ1-2; weak D call: TRBD1 (5 bases). Germline CDR1 is LNHDA and CDR2 is SQIVND (reference sequence). The CDR3 extends over 15 amino acids. V dropped 5 bases and J dropped 6 bases, with 19 bases sitting between them. The CDR3 is CASSLTPSGLDGYTF. The CDR3 DNA reads as TGTGCCAGTAGTCTGACCCCCTCAGGGTTGGATGGCTACACCTTC.

The rearrangement joins TRBV5-1 to TRBJ1-3; 9 bases match TRBD1. The CDR3 has 17 residues. V lost 2 bases and J lost 7; bases outside the gene matches: 13. Germline loops: CDR1 SGHRS, CDR2 YFSETQ. CDR3 in DNA: TGCGCCAGCAGCTTCCACCGGGACAGGGCGGACGGTAACACCATATATTTT. Protein: CASSFHRDRADGNTIYF.

The chain carries TRBV7-2 and TRBJ1-1; 8 bases fit TRBD1. This CDR3 region has 14 residues. Germline V gives CDR1 SGHTA, CDR2 FQGNSA. V was pared by 4 bases and J by 4 bases, with 5 bases of the junction left unmatched. CDR3 sequence: CASSSGGLATEAFF. The DNA of the CDR3 is TGTGCCAGCAGCTCAGGGGGCCTGGCCACTGAAGCTTTCTTT.

The V call is TRBV5-6, the J call TRBJ1-2; no clear D. The CDR3 loop spans 13 amino acids. Germline V lookup: CDR1 SGHDT, CDR2 YYEEEE. V lost 1 base, J lost 2 bases, and 6 bases lay in between. This CDR3 is CASSLTANYGYTF. CDR3 sequence (DNA): TGTGCCAGCAGCTTGACAGCAAACTATGGCTACACCTTC.

The genes are TRBV5-4 and TRBJ1-5; D remains unclear. V lost 0 bases and J 3 bases, leaving 7 bases between the germline ends. Germline CDR1 reads SGHNT; CDR2 reads YYREEE (reference sequence). The CDR3 loop spans 14 amino acids. This chain's CDR3 is CASSLDGLNQPQHF. CDR3 bases: TGTGCCAGCAGCTTGGACGGACTCAATCAGCCCCAGCATTTT. The full variable domain, in which reference TRBV5-4 and TRBJ1-5 provide the parts outside the CDR3, is ETGVTQSPTHLIKTRGQQVTLRCSSQSGHNTVSWYQQALGQGPQFIFQYYREEENGRGNFPPRFSGLQFPNYSSELNVNALELDDSALYLCASSLDGLNQPQHFGDGTRLSIL.

V usage is TRBV19 and J usage is TRBJ1-2; weak D call: TRBD1 (5 bases). This CDR3 has 14 residues. The germline V gene encodes CDR1 LNHDA and CDR2 SQIVND (reference sequence). Trimming took off 1 base at V and 7 bases at J, with 13 bases between the two ends. CDR3 coding DNA: TGTGCCAGTAGTATAGCCCAGGGAGGCGGTGGCTACACCTTC. Encoded protein: CASSIAQGGGGYTF.

The CDR3 loop reads CASSQESGPTYEQYF. DNA for the CDR3: TGCGCCAGCAGCCAAGAGTCAGGGCCTACCTACGAGCAGTACTTC. This chain links TRBV4-1 with TRBJ2-7, with a possible D match to TRBD1 (5 bases). This CDR3 has 15 residues. The germline CDR1 and CDR2 sequences are MGHRA and YSYEKL. V was cut by 0 bases and J by 2 bases, with 11 bases left in between.

The gene calls are TRBV9 and TRBJ2-2, with 7 nucleotides matching TRBD2. Germline V lookup: CDR1 SGDLS, CDR2 YYNGEE. The CDR3 loop spans 14 amino acids. The trim removed 1 base at V and 7 bases at J, leaving 4 bases unmatched. The CDR3: CASSVTGGIGELFF. CDR3 in DNA: TGTGCCAGCAGCGTAACGGGGGGAATCGGGGAGCTGTTTTTT.

V usage is TRBV5-4 and J usage is TRBJ1-5, with D unresolved. Germline V gene lookup returns CDR1 SGHNT and CDR2 YYREEE (reference sequence). The CDR3 runs to 14 residues. The V gene lost 3 bases and the J gene lost 5 bases, with 12 bases spanning the gap. The CDR3 region has the DNA TGTGCCAGCAGCTCCGATCCTATGGATCAGCCCCAGCATTTT. This codes for CASSSDPMDQPQHF.

A word on this clone: The same CDR3 arises from other DNA sequences in this sample as well. The chain combines TRBV28 with TRBJ2-7; D possibly matches TRBD1 or TRBD2 (5 bases each). V was pared by 4 bases and J by 3 bases, with 19 bases between. The CDR3 spans 16 residues. Germline CDR1 is MDHEN and CDR2 is SYDVKM. CDR3 in DNA: TGTGCCAGCAGTTCCTCCGGGACGCGCAAGGACTACGAGCAGTACTTC. This translates into CASSSSGTRKDYEQYF.

The chain combines TRBV2 with TRBJ2-7, with 15 bases lining up with TRBD2. CDR1 and CDR2 from the germline V gene are SNHLY and FYNNEI. Trimming cost V 7 bases and J 13 bases; bases outside gene matches: 11. This CDR3 contains 14 residues. The CDR3 DNA sequence: TGTGCCAGCACCCCCCGGACTAGCGGGGGGGCCCTCTACTTC. Encoded protein: CASTPRTSGGALYF.

The chain joins TRBV18 to TRBJ1-5; D is undetermined. From germline, CDR1 is KGHSH and CDR2 LQKENI. The CDR3 consists of 16 residues. V dropped 4 bases and J dropped 6 bases, with 19 bases sitting between them. The CDR3 DNA sequence: TGTGCCAGCTCACTTTACATGGACCCCAAAAGTCAGCCCCAGCATTTT. Its protein product is CASSLYMDPKSQPQHF.

This chain connects TRBV7-8 to TRBJ1-1; D is undetermined. The V and J ends lost 5 bases and 3 bases respectively, with 4 bases between them. The germline V gene has CDR1 SGHVS and CDR2 FQNEAQ. The CDR3 extends over 11 amino acids. The CDR3 region has the DNA TGTGCCAGCAGCAGAGACACTGAAGCTTTCTTT. Translating it yields CASSRDTEAFF.

The CDR3 DNA is TGTGCCAGCTCACCAGCACCTTCTTACGAGCAGTACTTC. Its protein product is CASSPAPSYEQYF. V is TRBV18 and J is TRBJ2-7; D unclear. V lost 2 bases and J lost 4, with 9 bases in between. The CDR3 runs to 13 residues. Germline CDR1 reads KGHSH; CDR2 reads LQKENI.

The chain combines TRBV7-2 with TRBJ2-3; D possibly corresponds to TRBD2 (6 bases). Germline CDR1 SGHTA, CDR2 FQGNSA. V lost 0 bases, J lost 5 bases, and 15 bases lay in between. This CDR3 spans 16 amino acids. This CDR3 is CASSLALGGRQDTQYF. CDR3 nucleotide sequence: TGTGCCAGCAGCTTAGCGCTCGGAGGGCGTCAAGATACGCAGTATTTT.